This T cell receptor beta chain was recorded in a study of T-cell memory formation after mild COVID-19. TCRdb fed the 5' RACE reads into MiXCR, producing one record per CDR3 protein. Here the sample spans around 150,000 distinct CDR3 sequences, roughly 14% being singletons. This CDR3 has 18 residues. Trimming left V 8 bases short and J 12 bases short, with 37 bases between. This clonotype occurred once. Input material: PBMCs or a T cell subset sorted from them (not recorded which). V usage is TRBV12-3 or TRBV12-4 and J usage is TRBJ1-1, with D unresolved. The sequence was collected from an adult woman who had mild COVID-19 (a few samples of this study predate the infection). Cell type and time point are not known. In nucleotides, the CDR3 is TGTGCCAGCGTCGGCAGCTTGAACACTGAAGCTTTCAGTTTTTACCCTTTCTTT. Protein sequence: CASVGSLNTEAFSFYPFF.